The clone carrying this T cell receptor beta chain was counted at least ten times. What it binds is not known. This entry is derived from a study of T cells in Graves' hyperthyroidism and ophthalmopathy. Broader study findings: Blood held most thyroid clonotypes expanded above 0.001 frequency.

RNA transcripts were the template for amplifying TCR beta CDR3 regions. The study used the HTBI primer set for a first-round RT-PCR of the TCR CDR3. Each CDR3 protein gets one entry after TCRdb re-called the multiplex PCR reads with MiXCR. Among some 50,000 distinct CDR3 sequences listed, less than 60% were seen once. This CDR3 has 16 residues. The V gene lost 0 bases and the J gene lost 0 bases, with 11 bases spanning the gap. Per germline, CDR1 SGDLS and CDR2 YYNGEE. Sequencing was performed on blood. The chain recombines TRBV9 with TRBJ2-3; D perhaps matches TRBD1 (5 bases). This receptor was identified in a woman between 50 and 59 years old with Graves' ophthalmopathy. CDR3 loop: CASSVDPGHSTDTQYF. CDR3 nucleotides: TGTGCCAGCAGCGTAGATCCCGGACACAGCACAGATACGCAGTATTTT.